This T cell receptor (beta chain) appears in the sequencing data of a study of blood T cell repertoires in COVID-19. Overall study context: Researchers got acute and convalescent COVID-19 samples from the United States, Italy and Spain. PBMCs, B-cell-depleted T cells, or T cells were the source of the cDNA or gDNA that made up the material.

Looked up from germline, CDR1 is SGHNT and CDR2 is YYREEE (reference sequence). The CDR3 consists of 15 residues. V lost 4 bases, J lost 1 base, and 14 bases lay in between. It was during active infection that Seattle patients were enrolled and then longitudinally followed. Original methodology: From reference gene primer amplification, estimates of nucleated cell counts were derived. Repertoires were generated with immunoSEQ multiplex PCR, while TCRdb's copy carries only in-frame clones and drops some. The V and J calls and the clone size are those of that table, but D and trimming were determined from the DNA. In the table there are about 76,000 clones, around 85% of which are singletons.

This chain uses TRBV5-4 with TRBJ1-1; maybe TRBD1 (5 bases). The sequencing sample was made of peripheral blood. This clonotype was obtained from a man aged 50-60 years with COVID-19, enrolled during active disease. The CDR3 reads CASSLPGLSNTEAFF. In DNA, the CDR3 is TGTGCCAGCAGCCTACCGGGACTCTCGAACACTGAAGCTTTCTTT.